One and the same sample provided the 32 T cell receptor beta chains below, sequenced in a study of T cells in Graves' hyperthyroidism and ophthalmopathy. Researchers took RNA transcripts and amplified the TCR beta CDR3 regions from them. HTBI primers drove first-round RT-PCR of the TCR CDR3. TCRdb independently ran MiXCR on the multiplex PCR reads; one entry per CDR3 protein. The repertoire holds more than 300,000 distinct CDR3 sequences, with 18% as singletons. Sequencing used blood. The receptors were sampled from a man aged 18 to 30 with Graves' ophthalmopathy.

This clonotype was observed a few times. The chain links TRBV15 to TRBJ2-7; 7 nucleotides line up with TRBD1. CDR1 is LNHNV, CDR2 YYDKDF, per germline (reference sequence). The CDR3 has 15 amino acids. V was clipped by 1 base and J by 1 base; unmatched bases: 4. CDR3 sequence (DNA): TGTGCCACCAGCAGAGGGGGGACAGCATCCTACGAGCAGTACTTC. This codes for CATSRGGTASYEQYF.

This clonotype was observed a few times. The CDR3 sequence: CASSVESGAGNEQYF. In DNA, the CDR3 is TGTGCCAGCAGCGTAGAGTCCGGGGCGGGCAACGAGCAGTACTTC. V gene TRBV9 combines with J gene TRBJ2-7; D possibly matches TRBD1 or TRBD2 (5 bases each). Germline CDR1 and CDR2: SGDLS and YYNGEE. The CDR3 runs to 15 residues. Trimming pared 0 bases from V and 5 bases from J, leaving 15 bases between.

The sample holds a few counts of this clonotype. DNA for the CDR3: TGTGCCAGCAGCGTAGGCGGGGGACGGAGCACTGAAGCTTTCTTT. Protein product: CASSVGGGRSTEAFF. The V and J genes are TRBV9 and TRBJ1-1; D possibly corresponds to TRBD1 (5 bases). V was cut by 0 bases and J by 4 bases, with 13 bases left in between. The CDR3 has 15 amino acids. From germline, CDR1 is SGDLS and CDR2 YYNGEE.

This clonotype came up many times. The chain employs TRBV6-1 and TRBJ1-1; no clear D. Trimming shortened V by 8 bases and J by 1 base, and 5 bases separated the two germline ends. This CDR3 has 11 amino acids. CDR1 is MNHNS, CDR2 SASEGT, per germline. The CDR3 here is CASYRNTEAFF. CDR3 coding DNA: TGTGCCAGCTATCGGAACACTGAAGCTTTCTTT.

The CDR3 DNA follows: TGTGCCAGTGGAGACTACCCCTACGAGCAGTACTTC. Amino acid sequence: CASGDYPYEQYF. The rearrangement uses TRBV19 and TRBJ2-7; TRBD2 might be the D (5 bases). Per the germline V gene, CDR1 is LNHDA and CDR2 is SQIVND (reference sequence). The CDR3 covers 12 residues. V shed 8 bases and J shed 2 bases, with 10 bases lying between them.

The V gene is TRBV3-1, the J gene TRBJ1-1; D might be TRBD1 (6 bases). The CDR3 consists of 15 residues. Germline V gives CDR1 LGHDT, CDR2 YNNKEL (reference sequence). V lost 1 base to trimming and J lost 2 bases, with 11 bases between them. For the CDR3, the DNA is TGTGCCAGCAGCCAAGGCAGGGGTCGCAACACTGAAGCTTTCTTT. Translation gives CASSQGRGRNTEAFF. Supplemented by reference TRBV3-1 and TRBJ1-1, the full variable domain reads DTAVSQTPKYLVTQMGNDKSIKCEQNLGHDTMYWYKQDSKKFLKIMFSYNNKELIINETVPNRFSPKSPDKAHLNLHINSLELGDSAVYFCASSQGRGRNTEAFFGQGTRLTVV.

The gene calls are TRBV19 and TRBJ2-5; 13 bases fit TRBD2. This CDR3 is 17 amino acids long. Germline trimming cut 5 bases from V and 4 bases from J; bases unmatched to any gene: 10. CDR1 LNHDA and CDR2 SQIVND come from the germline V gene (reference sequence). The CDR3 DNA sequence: TGTGCCAGTAGTCCGGGGTGGGGACTAGCGGGGCGAGAGACCCAGTACTTC. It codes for CASSPGWGLAGRETQYF.

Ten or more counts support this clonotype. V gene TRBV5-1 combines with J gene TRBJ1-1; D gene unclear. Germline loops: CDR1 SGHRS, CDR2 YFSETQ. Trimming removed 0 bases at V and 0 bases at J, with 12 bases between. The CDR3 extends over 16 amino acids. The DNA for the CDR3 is TGCGCCAGCAGCTTGGTGGGCAGACTGATGAACACTGAAGCTTTCTTT. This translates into CASSLVGRLMNTEAFF. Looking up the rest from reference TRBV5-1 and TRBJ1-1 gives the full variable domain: KAGVTQTPRYLIKTRGQQVTLSCSPISGHRSVSWYQQTPGQGLQFLFEYFSETQRNKGNFPGRFSGRQFSNSRSEMNVSTLELGDSALYLCASSLVGRLMNTEAFFGQGTRLTVV.

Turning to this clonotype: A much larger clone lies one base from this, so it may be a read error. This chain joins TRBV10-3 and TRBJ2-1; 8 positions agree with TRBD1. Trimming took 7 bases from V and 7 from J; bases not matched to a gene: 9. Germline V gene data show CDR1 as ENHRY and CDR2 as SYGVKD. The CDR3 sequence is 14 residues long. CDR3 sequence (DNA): TGTGCCATCACTCACCAGGGGGCGCAGAATGAGCAGTTCTTC. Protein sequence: CAITHQGAQNEQFF.

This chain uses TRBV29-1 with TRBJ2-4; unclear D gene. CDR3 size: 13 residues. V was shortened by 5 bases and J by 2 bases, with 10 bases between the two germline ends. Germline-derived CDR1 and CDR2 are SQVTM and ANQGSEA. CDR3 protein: CSVSLDSKNIQYF. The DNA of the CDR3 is TGCAGCGTTTCCCTGGATTCCAAAAACATTCAGTACTTC.

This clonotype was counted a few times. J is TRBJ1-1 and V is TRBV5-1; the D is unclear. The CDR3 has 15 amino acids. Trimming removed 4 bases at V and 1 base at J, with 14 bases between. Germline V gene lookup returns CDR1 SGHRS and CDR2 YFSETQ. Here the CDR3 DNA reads TGCGCCAGCAGCCATTTGGGAGTCCAGAACACTGAAGCTTTCTTT. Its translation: CASSHLGVQNTEAFF.

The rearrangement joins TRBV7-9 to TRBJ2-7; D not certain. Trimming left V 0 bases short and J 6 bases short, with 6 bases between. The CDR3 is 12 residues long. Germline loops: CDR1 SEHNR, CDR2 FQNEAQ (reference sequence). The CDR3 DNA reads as TGTGCCAGCAGCTTAGCGCAGAGCGAGCAGTACTTC. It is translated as CASSLAQSEQYF.

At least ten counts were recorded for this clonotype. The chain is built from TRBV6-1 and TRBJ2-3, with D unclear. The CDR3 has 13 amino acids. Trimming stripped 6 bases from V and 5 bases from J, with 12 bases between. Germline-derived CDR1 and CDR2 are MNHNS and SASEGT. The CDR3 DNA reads TGTGCCAGCAGCGGTCCGGTCATAGATACGCAGTATTTT. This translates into CASSGPVIDTQYF.

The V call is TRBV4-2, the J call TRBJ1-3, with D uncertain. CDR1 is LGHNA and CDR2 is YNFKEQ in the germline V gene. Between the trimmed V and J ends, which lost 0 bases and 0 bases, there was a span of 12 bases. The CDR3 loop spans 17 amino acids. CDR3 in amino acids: CASSQDRVQPSGNTIYF. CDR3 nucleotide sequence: TGTGCCAGCAGCCAAGATAGGGTACAGCCCTCTGGAAACACCATATATTTT.

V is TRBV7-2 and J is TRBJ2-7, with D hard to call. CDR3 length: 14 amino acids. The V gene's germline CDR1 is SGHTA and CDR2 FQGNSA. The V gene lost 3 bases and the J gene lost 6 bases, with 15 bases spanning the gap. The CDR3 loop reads CASSFIGFPREQYF. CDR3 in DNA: TGTGCCAGCAGCTTCATAGGATTTCCCCGCGAGCAGTACTTC.

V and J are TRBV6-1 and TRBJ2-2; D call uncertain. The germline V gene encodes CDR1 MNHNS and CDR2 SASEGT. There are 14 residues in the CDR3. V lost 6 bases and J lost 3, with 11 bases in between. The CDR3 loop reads CASRRPQDTGELFF. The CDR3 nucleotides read TGTGCCAGCAGGCGGCCTCAAGACACCGGGGAGCTGTTTTTT.

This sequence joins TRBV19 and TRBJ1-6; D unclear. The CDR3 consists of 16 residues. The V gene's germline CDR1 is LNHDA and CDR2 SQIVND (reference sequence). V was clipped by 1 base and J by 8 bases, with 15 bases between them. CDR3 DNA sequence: TGTGCCAGTAGTATAGGAGGAGGGATAGTTGATTCACCCCTCCACTTT. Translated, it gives CASSIGGGIVDSPLHF.

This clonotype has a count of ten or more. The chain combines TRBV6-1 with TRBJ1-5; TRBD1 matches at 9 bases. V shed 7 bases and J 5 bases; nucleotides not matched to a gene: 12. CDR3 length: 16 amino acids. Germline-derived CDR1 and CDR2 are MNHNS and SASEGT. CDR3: CASNKVVGQGYQPQHF. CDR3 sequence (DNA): TGTGCCAGCAACAAAGTTGTAGGACAGGGGTATCAGCCCCAGCATTTT.

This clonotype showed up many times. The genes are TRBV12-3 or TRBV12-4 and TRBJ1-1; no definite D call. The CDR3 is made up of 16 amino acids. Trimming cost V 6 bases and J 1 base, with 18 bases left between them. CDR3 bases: TGTGCCAGCAGAACCGGACGGCCGACGACGAACACTGAAGCTTTCTTT. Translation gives CASRTGRPTTNTEAFF.

The CDR3 spells CATSDLGGEDQPQHF. The CDR3 DNA reads as TGTGCCACCAGTGATTTAGGGGGTGAGGATCAGCCCCAGCATTTT. V is TRBV24-1 and J is TRBJ1-5; tentative D call: TRBD1 (6 bases). The CDR3 sequence is 15 residues long. Germline lookup yields CDR1 KGHDR and CDR2 SFDVKD. V was shortened by 1 base and J by 5 bases, with 11 bases between the two germline ends.

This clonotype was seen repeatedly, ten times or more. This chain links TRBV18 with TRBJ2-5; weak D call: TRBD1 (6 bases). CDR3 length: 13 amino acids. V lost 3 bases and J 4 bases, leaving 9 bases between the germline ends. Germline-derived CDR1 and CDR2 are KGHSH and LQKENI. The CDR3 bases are TGTGCCAGCTCACCCGGACAGCTAGAGACCCAGTACTTC. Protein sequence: CASSPGQLETQYF. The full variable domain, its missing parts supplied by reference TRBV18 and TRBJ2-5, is NAGVMQNPRHLVRRRGQEARLRCSPMKGHSHVYWYRQLPEEGLKFMVYLQKENIIDESGMPKERFSAEFPKEGPSILRIQQVVRGDSAAYFCASSPGQLETQYFGPGTRLLVL.

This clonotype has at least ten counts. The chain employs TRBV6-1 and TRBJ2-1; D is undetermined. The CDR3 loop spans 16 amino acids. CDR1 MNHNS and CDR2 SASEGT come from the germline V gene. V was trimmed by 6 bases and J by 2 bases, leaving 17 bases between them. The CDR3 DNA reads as TGTGCCAGCAGGCCTAATAGGGCCAGCGCCTACAATGAGCAGTTCTTC. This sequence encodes CASRPNRASAYNEQFF.

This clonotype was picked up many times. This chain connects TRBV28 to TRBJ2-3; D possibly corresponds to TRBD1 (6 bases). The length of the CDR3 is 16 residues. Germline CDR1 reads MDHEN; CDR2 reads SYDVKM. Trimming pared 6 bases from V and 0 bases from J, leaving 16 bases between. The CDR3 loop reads CASRLHTDSSTDTQYF. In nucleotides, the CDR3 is TGTGCCAGCAGGTTGCACACGGACAGCAGCACAGATACGCAGTATTTT.

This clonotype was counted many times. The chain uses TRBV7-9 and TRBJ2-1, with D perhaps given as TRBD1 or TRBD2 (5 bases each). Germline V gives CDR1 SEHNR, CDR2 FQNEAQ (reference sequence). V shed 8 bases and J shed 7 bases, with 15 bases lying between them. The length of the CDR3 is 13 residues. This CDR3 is CASDGTNRNEQFF. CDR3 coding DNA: TGTGCCAGCGACGGGACCAACAGGAATGAGCAGTTCTTC.

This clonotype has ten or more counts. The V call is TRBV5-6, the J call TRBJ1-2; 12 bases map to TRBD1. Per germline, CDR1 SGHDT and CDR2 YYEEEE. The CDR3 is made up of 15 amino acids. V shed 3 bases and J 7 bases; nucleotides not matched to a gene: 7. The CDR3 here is CASSYWGQGAGGYTF. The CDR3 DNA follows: TGTGCCAGCAGCTATTGGGGACAGGGGGCAGGTGGCTACACCTTC.

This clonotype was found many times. The CDR3 is CASSFTGNTIYF. The CDR3, as DNA: TGTGCCAGCAGTTTCACTGGAAACACCATATATTTT. The chain uses TRBV12-3 or TRBV12-4 and TRBJ1-3; D gene ambiguous. Deletions cut 3 bases from V and 2 bases from J, with 2 bases between. The CDR3 is 12 amino acids.

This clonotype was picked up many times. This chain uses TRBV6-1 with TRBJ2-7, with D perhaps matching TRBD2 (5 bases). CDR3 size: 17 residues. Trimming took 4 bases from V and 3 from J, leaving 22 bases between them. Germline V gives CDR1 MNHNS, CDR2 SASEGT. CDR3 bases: TGTGCCAGCAGTGGCGGCGAAACTAGTCCGGCTTTCTACGAGCAGTACTTC. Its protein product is CASSGGETSPAFYEQYF.

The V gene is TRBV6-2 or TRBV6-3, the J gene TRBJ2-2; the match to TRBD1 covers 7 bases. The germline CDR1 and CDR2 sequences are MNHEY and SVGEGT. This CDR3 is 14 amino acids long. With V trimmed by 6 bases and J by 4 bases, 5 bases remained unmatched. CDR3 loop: CASRSDRATGELFF. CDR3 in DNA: TGTGCCAGCAGATCTGACAGGGCCACCGGGGAGCTGTTTTTT.

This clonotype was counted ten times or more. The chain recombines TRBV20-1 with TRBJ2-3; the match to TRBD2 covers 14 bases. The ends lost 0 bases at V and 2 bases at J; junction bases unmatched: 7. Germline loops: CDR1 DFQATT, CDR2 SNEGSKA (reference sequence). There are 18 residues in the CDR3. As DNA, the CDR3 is TGCAGTGCTAGAGACCTAGGGACTAGCGGGGGCTACACAGATACGCAGTATTTT. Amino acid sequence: CSARDLGTSGGYTDTQYF.

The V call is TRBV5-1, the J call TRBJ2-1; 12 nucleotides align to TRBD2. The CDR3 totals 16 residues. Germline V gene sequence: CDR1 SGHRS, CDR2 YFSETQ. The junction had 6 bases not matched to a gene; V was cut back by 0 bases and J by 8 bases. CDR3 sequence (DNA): TGCGCCAGCAGCTTGGCTCTAGCGGGGGGGCTGGATGAGCAGTTCTTC. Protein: CASSLALAGGLDEQFF.

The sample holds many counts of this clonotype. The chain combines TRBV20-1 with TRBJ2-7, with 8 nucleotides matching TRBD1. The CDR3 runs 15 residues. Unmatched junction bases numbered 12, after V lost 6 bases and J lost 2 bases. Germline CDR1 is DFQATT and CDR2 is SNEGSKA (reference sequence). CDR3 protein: CSAARSTGGTYEQYF. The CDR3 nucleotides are TGCAGTGCCGCTAGGAGCACAGGGGGGACCTACGAGCAGTACTTC.

This CDR3 reads CASSRPGTGDNEQFF. The CDR3 DNA follows: TGTGCCAGCAGTCGCCCCGGGACAGGGGACAATGAGCAGTTCTTC. V gene TRBV28 combines with J gene TRBJ2-1, with 10 positions matching TRBD1. Germline V gives CDR1 MDHEN, CDR2 SYDVKM. V gave up 5 bases and J gave up 5 bases; unmatched junction bases: 6. CDR3 size: 15 residues.